Detailed here is one T cell receptor beta chain. Produced via immunoSEQ multiplex PCR; TCRdb's table is partial and in-frame only. The sample shows some 110,000 clones, about four fifths of them seen only once. Germline CDR1 SQVTM, CDR2 ANQGSEA. Trimming cost V 4 bases and J 6 bases; bases outside gene matches: 4. The CDR3 has 14 amino acids. These data belong to a study of radiotherapy plus CTLA-4 blockade in lung cancer. Sequencing used peripheral blood, obtained from a patient treated with radiotherapy plus ipilimumab. The source is a human donor with non-small cell lung cancer who had a partial response to radiotherapy plus ipilimumab. This chain connects TRBV29-1 to TRBJ2-1; TRBD1 matches 12 bases. The CDR3: CSVVGQGAFNEQFF. CDR3 bases: TGCAGCGTTGTGGGACAGGGGGCCTTCAATGAGCAGTTCTTC.